Listed below are T cell receptor beta chains from one sample, sequenced in a study of CD8 T cells in ankylosing spondylitis. TCRdb used MiXCR to reprocess the 5' RACE reads, holding one entry per CDR3 protein. This table has about 150,000 distinct CDR3 sequences, approximately 32% appearing once. The sequenced material came from synovial fluid, either unsorted or a sorted T cell fraction (not recorded which). The receptors derive from a male donor with ankylosing spondylitis. Each CDR3 is given with its conserved first and last residue. The order of the fields is J gene, D gene, clone size, V gene, CDR3 DNA, CDR3 protein. A D gene is named only where the DNA matches it firmly. Only some rows state a clone size, as once, few, many or a class for expanded clones.

>TRBJ2-5|TRBD2|few|TRBV20-1
TGCAGTGCCGGCCGGACTAGCGGGGGGATTCAAGAGACCCAGTACTTC
CSAGRTSGGIQETQYF
>TRBJ1-5|.|.|TRBV7-7
TGTGCTAGCAGCTTAGGATTGGGGGCCGCGAGCAATCAGCCCCAGCATTTT
CASSLGLGAASNQPQHF
>TRBJ2-2|.|.|TRBV21-1
TGTGCCAGCAGCGGGGGACAGGGTGCCCTCTCCACCGGGGAGCTGTTTTTT
CASSGGQGALSTGELFF
>TRBJ1-1|.|.|TRBV5-5
TGTGCCAGCAGCTTGGGGCCAGGGCCCCGACACTTTGAAGCTTTCTTT
CASSLGPGPRHFEAFF
>TRBJ1-1|.|many|TRBV7-9
TGTGCCAGCAACAGGGCGGGGAACACTGAAGCTTTCTTT
CASNRAGNTEAFF
>TRBJ2-7|.|few|TRBV5-1
TGCGCCAGCAGCTCGCTTAGTGGCTACGAGCAGTACTTC
CASSSLSGYEQYF
>TRBJ1-5|.|.|TRBV6-2/TRBV6-3
TGTGCCAGCAGTTACTGGGCGGCAAATCAGCCCCAGCATTTT
CASSYWAANQPQHF
>TRBJ2-1|TRBD2|many|TRBV9
TGTGCCAGCAGCGTAGGGGTGGCGGGAGGGCAGAACAATGAGCAGTTCTTC
CASSVGVAGGQNNEQFF
>TRBJ1-5|.|few|TRBV28
TGTGCCAGCAGTTTATCAGGTTACCGGCCCCAGCATTTT
CASSLSGYRPQHF
>TRBJ2-3|.|.|TRBV5-6
TGTGCCAGCACCCCTCCGGAGGCAGGTACCCTCACAGATACGCAGTATTTT
CASTPPEAGTLTDTQYF
>TRBJ2-5|.|medium-sized|TRBV12-3/TRBV12-4
TGTGCCAGCAGTTTAGCGATCGAAGAGACCCAGTACTTC
CASSLAIEETQYF
>TRBJ2-7|.|many|TRBV5-1
TGCGCCAGCAGCTTGAGCAGAGGGTCCGAGCAGTACTTC
CASSLSRGSEQYF
>TRBJ2-1|TRBD2|few|TRBV12-3/TRBV12-4
TGTGCCAGCACCCACACAGCGGGAGGGGTTTACAATGAGCGGTTCTTC
CASTHTAGGVYNERFF
>TRBJ2-2|TRBD1|.|TRBV5-6
TGTGCCAGCAGCTCCGACAGGGGGGCCGGGGAGCTGTTTTTT
CASSSDRGAGELFF
>TRBJ2-7|TRBD2|.|TRBV7-9
TGTGCCAGCAGCAGTAGCGGGGGGGCAAATTACGAGCAGTACTTC
CASSSSGGANYEQYF
>TRBJ1-6|.|.|TRBV28
TGTGCCAGCAGGAAGGGCTCACCCCTCCACTTT
CASRKGSPLHF
>TRBJ2-2|TRBD1|.|TRBV9
TGTGCCAGCAGCCCGAGACAGGGTAGCAACACCGGGGAGCTGTTTTTT
CASSPRQGSNTGELFF
>TRBJ1-1|.|.|TRBV6-5
TGTGCCAGCAAAAGGGGGACTGAAGCTTTCTTT
CASKRGTEAFF
>TRBJ2-6|.|.|TRBV5-1
TGCGCCAGCAGCTTGGCCGGGGGATGGGGGGCCAACGTCCTGACTTTC
CASSLAGGWGANVLTF
>TRBJ2-5|TRBD2|.|TRBV4-3
TGCGCCAGCAGCCAAACGAAGACTAGCGGGACCCAGTACTTC
CASSQTKTSGTQYF
>TRBJ1-5|TRBD1|few|TRBV15
TGTGCCACCAGCACCCGGACAGGGGGCGGTCAGCCCCAGCATTTT
CATSTRTGGGQPQHF
>TRBJ2-7|.|few|TRBV28
TGTGCCAGCACCCCGGGGGGCGGGCACCAGTACTTC
CASTPGGGHQYF
>TRBJ2-7|TRBD2|few|TRBV5-1
TGCGCCAGCAGCTTGGCCGGGAGGTCGAGCTCCTACGAGCAGTACTTC
CASSLAGRSSSYEQYF
>TRBJ1-2|.|few|TRBV7-3
TGTGCCAGCAGCTTAACGGCCGGGGGGCTTGGCTACACCTTC
CASSLTAGGLGYTF
>TRBJ2-2|.|.|TRBV15
TGTGCCACCAGCAGACCCGGGACCCTCGCCGGGGAGCTGTTTTTT
CATSRPGTLAGELFF
>TRBJ2-2|.|.|TRBV3-1
TGTGCCAGCAGCCAAAGGCGAGGGACCGGGGAGCTGTTTTTT
CASSQRRGTGELFF
>TRBJ1-2|.|.|TRBV7-2
TGTGCCAGCAGCTTAGAGAGGGAAGCTAACTATGGCTACACCTTC
CASSLEREANYGYTF
>TRBJ1-2|.|.|TRBV27
TGTGCCGCCGGGACAACCGGGAGGAACTATGGCTACACCTTC
CAAGTTGRNYGYTF
>TRBJ2-3|.|.|TRBV24-1
TGTGCCACCAGTGACCGCCGAGGCGGATCCGCAGATACGCAGTATTTT
CATSDRRGGSADTQYF
>TRBJ2-1|TRBD2|few|TRBV11-2
TGTGCCAGCAGCTTAGGGGAGGGACGGTACAATGAGCAGTTCTTC
CASSLGEGRYNEQFF
>TRBJ1-2|.|.|TRBV3-1
TGTGCCAGCACCCTAGGGGGGACGACTGGCTACACCTTC
CASTLGGTTGYTF
>TRBJ2-5|.|many|TRBV4-3
TGCGCCAGCAGCCAAGACTTTCAAGAGACCCAGTACTTC
CASSQDFQETQYF
>TRBJ2-7|TRBD2|few|TRBV4-2
TGTGCCAGCAGCCCTCAAGGGCCCAACTTTCGTGCCAACGGAGCGGGAGGGTGGAACGAGCAGTACTTC
CASSPQGPNFRANGAGGWNEQYF
>TRBJ2-6|.|.|TRBV12-3/TRBV12-4
TGTGCCAGCACGGAGAGGTCTGGGGCCAACGTCCTGACTTTC
CASTERSGANVLTF
>TRBJ2-1|TRBD2|few|TRBV5-1
TGCGCCAGCAGAGGTCTAGCGGGAGGCAATGAGCAGTTCTTC
CASRGLAGGNEQFF
>TRBJ2-1|TRBD2|.|TRBV12-3/TRBV12-4
TGTGCCAGCAGTTTCCTCCGGCGAGCGGGAGGGCTAAATGAGCAGTTCTTC
CASSFLRRAGGLNEQFF
>TRBJ1-3|.|.|TRBV16
TGTGCCAGCAGCCAATCGACGGGCAGGGGTAAATATTTT
CASSQSTGRGKYF
>TRBJ1-4|.|.|TRBV7-9
TGTGCCAGCAGCTTTCGGACAGCCGAAAAACTGTTTTTT
CASSFRTAEKLFF
>TRBJ2-3|.|few|TRBV18
TGTGCCAGCTCCCAAGGTCGTCCCAGCACAGATACGCAGTATTTT
CASSQGRPSTDTQYF
>TRBJ1-6|TRBD1|.|TRBV12-3/TRBV12-4
TGTGCCAGCAGCCACCGGACAGGGGGCGGCCGGGTTTCACCCCTCCACTTT
CASSHRTGGGRVSPLHF
>TRBJ2-3|TRBD1|many|TRBV29-1
TGCAGCGTTACAGGGGCGGCAGATACGCAGTATTTT
CSVTGAADTQYF
>TRBJ2-1|.|.|TRBV5-1
TGCGCCAGCAGCAACGAGGCGAGCAATGAGCAGTTCTTC
CASSNEASNEQFF
>TRBJ2-1|TRBD2|many|TRBV4-1
TGCGCCAGCAGCCAGGGGACTAGCGGGGGGTCCTACAATGAGCAGTTCTTC
CASSQGTSGGSYNEQFF